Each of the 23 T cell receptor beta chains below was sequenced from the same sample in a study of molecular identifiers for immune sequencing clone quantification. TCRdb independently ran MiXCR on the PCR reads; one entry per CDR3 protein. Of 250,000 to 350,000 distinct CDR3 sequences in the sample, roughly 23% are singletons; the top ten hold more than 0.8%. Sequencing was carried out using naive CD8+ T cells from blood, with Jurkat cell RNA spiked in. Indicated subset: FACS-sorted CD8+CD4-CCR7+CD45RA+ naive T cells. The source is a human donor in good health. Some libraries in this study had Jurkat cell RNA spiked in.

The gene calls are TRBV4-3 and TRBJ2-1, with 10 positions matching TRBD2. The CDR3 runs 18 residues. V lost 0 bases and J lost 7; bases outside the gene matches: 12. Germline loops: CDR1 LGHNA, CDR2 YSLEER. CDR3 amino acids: CASSQDSSLAGDGNEQFF. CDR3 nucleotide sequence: TGCGCCAGCAGCCAAGATTCTAGTCTAGCGGGAGATGGGAATGAGCAGTTCTTC.

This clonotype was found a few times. As DNA, the CDR3 is TGTGCCAGCAGTTTATCGTGGCCTAGCGGGAGCTACGAGCAGTACTTC. It is translated as CASSLSWPSGSYEQYF. This chain uses TRBV27 with TRBJ2-7; 10 nucleotides align to TRBD2. Germline-derived CDR1 and CDR2 are MNHEY and SMNVEV (reference sequence). J gave up 3 bases and V 0 bases, and 5 bases lay outside the gene matches. The length of the CDR3 is 16 residues.

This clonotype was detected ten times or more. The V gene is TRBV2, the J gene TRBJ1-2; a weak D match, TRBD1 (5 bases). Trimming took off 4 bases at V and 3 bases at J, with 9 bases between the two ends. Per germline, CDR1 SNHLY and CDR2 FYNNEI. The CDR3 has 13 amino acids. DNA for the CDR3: TGTGCCAGCAGTGGGGACGGGGACTATGGCTACACCTTC. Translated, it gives CASSGDGDYGYTF.

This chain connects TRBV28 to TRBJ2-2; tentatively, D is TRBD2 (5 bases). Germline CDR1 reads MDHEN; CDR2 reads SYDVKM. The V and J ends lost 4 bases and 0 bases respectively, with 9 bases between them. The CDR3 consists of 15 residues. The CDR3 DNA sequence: TGTGCCAGCAGTTCCCGGGGAACGAACACCGGGGAGCTGTTTTTT. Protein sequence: CASSSRGTNTGELFF.

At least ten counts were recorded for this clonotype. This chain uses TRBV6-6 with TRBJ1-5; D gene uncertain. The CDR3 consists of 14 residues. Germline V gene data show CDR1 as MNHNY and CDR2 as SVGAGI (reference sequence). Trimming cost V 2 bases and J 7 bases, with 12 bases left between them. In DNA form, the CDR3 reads TGTGCCAGCAGTTACCTGACGTCGGGGCAGCCCCAGCATTTT. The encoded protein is CASSYLTSGQPQHF.

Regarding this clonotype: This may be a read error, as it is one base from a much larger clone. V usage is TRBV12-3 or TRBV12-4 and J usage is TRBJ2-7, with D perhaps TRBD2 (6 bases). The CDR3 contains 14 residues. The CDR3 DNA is TGTGACAGCAGTTTGGTGCCCGGGGGCTACGAGCAGTACTTC. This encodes CDSSLVPGGYEQYF.

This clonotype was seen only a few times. The CDR3 DNA reads TGCGCCAGCAGCCAAGATCATGCCACTAGCGGGCCCTACGAGCAGTACTTC. It encodes CASSQDHATSGPYEQYF. The rearrangement uses TRBV4-3 and TRBJ2-7, with TRBD2 matching over 9 bases. The length of the CDR3 is 17 residues. Germline values: CDR1 LGHNA, CDR2 YSLEER. V trimming: 0 bases; J trimming: 2 bases; junction bases outside the gene matches: 8.

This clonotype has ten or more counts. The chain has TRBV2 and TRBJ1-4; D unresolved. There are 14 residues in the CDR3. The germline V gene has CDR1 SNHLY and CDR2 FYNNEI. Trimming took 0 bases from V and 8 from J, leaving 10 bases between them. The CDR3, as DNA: TGTGCCAGCAGTGAAGCTGAGGGCTGGGAAAAACTGTTTTTT. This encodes CASSEAEGWEKLFF.

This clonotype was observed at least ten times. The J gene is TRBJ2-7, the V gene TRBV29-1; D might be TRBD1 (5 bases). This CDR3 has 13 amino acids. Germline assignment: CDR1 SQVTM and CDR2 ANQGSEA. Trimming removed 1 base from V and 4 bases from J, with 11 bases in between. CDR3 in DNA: TGCAGCGTTGAAGCAACCCAGGGATACGAGCAGTACTTC. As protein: CSVEATQGYEQYF.

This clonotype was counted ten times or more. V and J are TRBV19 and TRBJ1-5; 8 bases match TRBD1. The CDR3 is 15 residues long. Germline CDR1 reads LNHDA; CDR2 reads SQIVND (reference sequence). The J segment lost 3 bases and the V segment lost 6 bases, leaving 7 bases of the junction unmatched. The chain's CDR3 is CASSRGTGANQPQHF. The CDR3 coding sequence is TGTGCCAGTAGCCGGGGGACAGGAGCCAATCAGCCCCAGCATTTT. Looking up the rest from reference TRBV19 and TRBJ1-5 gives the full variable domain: DGGITQSPKYLFRKEGQNVTLSCEQNLNHDAMYWYRQDPGQGLRLIYYSQIVNDFQKGDIAEGYSVSREKKESFPLTVTSAQKNPTAFYLCASSRGTGANQPQHFGDGTRLSIL.

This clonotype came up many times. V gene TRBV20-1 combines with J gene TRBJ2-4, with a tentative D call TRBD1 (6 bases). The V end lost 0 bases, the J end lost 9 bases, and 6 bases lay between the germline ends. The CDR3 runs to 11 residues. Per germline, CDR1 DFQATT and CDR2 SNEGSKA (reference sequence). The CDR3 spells CSAREGAIQYF. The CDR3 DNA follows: TGCAGTGCTAGAGAGGGGGCCATTCAGTACTTC.

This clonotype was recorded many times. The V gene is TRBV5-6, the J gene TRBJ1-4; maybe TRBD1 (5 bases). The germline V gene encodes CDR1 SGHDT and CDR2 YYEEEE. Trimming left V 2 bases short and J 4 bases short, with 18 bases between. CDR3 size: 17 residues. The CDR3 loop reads CASSFKGHGGRNEKLFF. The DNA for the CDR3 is TGTGCCAGCAGCTTTAAGGGGCATGGCGGCCGTAATGAAAAACTGTTTTTT.

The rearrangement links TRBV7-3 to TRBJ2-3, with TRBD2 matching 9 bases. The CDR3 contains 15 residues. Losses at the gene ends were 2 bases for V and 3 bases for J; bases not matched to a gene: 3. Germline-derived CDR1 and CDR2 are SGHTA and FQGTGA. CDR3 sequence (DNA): TGTGCCAGCAGCTTAGGGGGACTAGCAACAGATACGCAGTATTTT. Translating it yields CASSLGGLATDTQYF.

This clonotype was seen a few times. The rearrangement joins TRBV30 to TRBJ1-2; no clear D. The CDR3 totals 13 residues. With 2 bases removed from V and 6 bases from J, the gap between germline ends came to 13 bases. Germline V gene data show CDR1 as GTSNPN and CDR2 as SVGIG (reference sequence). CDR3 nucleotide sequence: TGTGCCTGGAGTACCCCCCCGGATGATGGCTACACCTTC. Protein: CAWSTPPDDGYTF.

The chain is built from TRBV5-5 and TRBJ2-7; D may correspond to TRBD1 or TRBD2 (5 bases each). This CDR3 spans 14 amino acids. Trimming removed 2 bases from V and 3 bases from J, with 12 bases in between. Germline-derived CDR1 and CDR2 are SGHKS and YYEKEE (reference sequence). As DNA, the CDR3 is TGTGCCAGCAGCTTTCGGGGCTACTTCTACGAGCAGTACTTC. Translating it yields CASSFRGYFYEQYF.

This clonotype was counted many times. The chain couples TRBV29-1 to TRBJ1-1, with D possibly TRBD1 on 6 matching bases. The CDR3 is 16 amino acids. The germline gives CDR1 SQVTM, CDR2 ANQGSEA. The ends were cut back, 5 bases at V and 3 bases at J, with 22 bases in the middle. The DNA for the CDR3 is TGCAGCGTTAGGGGTGTTCCAGGGGTTGGGGACACTGAAGCTTTCTTT. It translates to CSVRGVPGVGDTEAFF.

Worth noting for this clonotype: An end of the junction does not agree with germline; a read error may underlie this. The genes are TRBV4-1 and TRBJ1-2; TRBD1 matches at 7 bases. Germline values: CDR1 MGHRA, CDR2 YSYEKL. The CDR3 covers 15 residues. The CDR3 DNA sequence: TGCGCCAGCAGCCCACAGGGGCCGTCTTACTATGGCTGCACCTTC. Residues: CASSPQGPSYYGCTF.

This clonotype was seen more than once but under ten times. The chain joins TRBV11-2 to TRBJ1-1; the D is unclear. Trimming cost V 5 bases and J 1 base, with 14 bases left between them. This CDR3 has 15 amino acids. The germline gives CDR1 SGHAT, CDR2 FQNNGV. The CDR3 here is CASSLRRETNTEAFF. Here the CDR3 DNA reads TGTGCCAGCAGCCTCCGTCGAGAAACGAACACTGAAGCTTTCTTT.

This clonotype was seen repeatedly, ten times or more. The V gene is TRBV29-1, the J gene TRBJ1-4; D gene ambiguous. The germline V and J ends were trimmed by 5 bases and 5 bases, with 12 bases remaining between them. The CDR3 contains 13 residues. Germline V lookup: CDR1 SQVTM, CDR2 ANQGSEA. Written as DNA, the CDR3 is TGCAGCGTTCAGTGGGGAATAAATGAAAAACTGTTTTTT. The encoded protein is CSVQWGINEKLFF.

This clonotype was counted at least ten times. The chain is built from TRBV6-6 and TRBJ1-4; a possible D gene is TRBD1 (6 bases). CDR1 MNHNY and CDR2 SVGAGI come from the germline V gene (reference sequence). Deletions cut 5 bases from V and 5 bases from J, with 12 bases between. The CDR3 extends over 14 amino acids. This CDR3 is CASSIQGSNEKLFF. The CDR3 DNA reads TGTGCCAGCAGTATACAGGGCTCGAATGAAAAACTGTTTTTT.

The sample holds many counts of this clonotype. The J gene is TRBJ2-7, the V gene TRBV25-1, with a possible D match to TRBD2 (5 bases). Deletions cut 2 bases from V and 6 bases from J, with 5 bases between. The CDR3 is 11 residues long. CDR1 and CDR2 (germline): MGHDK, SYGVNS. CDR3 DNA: TGTGCCAGCAGTGAAGGGAGCGAGCAGTACTTC. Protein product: CASSEGSEQYF.

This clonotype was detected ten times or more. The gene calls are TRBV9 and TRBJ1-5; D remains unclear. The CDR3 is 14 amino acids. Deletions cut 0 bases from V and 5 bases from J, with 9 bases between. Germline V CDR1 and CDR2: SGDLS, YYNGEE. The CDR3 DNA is TGTGCCAGCAGCGTAGCTGGCCAAGATCAGCCCCAGCATTTT. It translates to CASSVAGQDQPQHF. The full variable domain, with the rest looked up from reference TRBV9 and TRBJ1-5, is DSGVTQTPKHLITATGQRVTLRCSPRSGDLSVYWYQQSLDQGLQFLIQYYNGEERAKGNILERFSAQQFPDLHSELNLSSLELGDSALYFCASSVAGQDQPQHFGDGTRLSIL.

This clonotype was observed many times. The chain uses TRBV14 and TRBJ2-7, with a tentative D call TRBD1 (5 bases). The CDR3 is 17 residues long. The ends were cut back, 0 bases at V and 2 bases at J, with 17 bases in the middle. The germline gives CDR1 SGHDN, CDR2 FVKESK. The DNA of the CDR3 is TGTGCCAGCAGCCAAGATTTTGCTACAGGTTACACCTACGAGCAGTACTTC. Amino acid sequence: CASSQDFATGYTYEQYF. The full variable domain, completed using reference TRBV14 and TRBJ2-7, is EAGVTQFPSHSVIEKGQTVTLRCDPISGHDNLYWYRRVMGKEIKFLLHFVKESKQDESGMPNNRFLAERTGGTYSTLKVQPAELEDSGVYFCASSQDFATGYTYEQYFGPGTRLTVT.